This record concerns one TCR beta chain sequence. Its antigen remains unidentified. Clones were read by immunoSEQ multiplex PCR, and TCRdb kept only the in-frame ones, dropping some. The table includes some 200,000 clones, approximately 70% detected once. The length of the CDR3 is 15 residues. From germline, CDR1 is PRHDT and CDR2 FYEKMQ (reference sequence). The V gene end was trimmed by 1 base and the J gene end by 9 bases; junction bases not matched to a gene: 7. This sample is part of a study of shared clonotypes between healthy human individuals. Whole-study results and caveats: In contrast to clonotypes shared by all four donors, non-shared clonotypes had lower generation probabilities.

Specimen: memory CD4+ T cells sorted from blood. Subset meaning: CD45RA-negative fraction. The clonotype comes from a man aged 25-40 years in good health. V and J are TRBV13 and TRBJ2-1, with 9 bases identical to TRBD2. CDR3 in amino acids: CASSLVGGRAGEQFF. The DNA of the CDR3 is TGTGCCAGCAGCTTAGTGGGCGGGAGGGCCGGTGAGCAGTTCTTC.